This passage covers 14 T cell receptor beta chains from one sample sequenced in a study of CD8 T cells in ankylosing spondylitis. Study-wide points: A TCR beta motif made of fewer than ten highly homologous variants seemed typical of ankylosing spondylitis blood.

TCRdb independently ran MiXCR on the 5' RACE reads; one entry per CDR3 protein. The sample holds 250,000 to 350,000 distinct CDR3 sequences; approximately 8.2% are singletons and the top ten take just over 14%. No cognate antigen is known for these TCRs. The sequenced sample was blood, either unsorted or a sorted T cell fraction (not recorded which). The receptors stem from a male donor with ankylosing spondylitis.

In this sample, this clonotype turned up many times. V and J are TRBV7-2 and TRBJ2-3, with TRBD2 matching 10 bases. This CDR3 spans 16 amino acids. J lost 7 bases, V lost 1 base, and 8 bases had no gene match. The germline gives CDR1 SGHTA, CDR2 FQGNSA. This CDR3 is CASSLDSGRRIHTQYF. CDR3 DNA sequence: TGTGCCAGCAGCTTAGATAGCGGGAGGCGAATACATACGCAGTATTTT.

This clonotype came up many times. V usage is TRBV27 and J usage is TRBJ2-3, with 15 bases fitting TRBD2. CDR3 length: 19 residues. Per the germline V gene, CDR1 is MNHEY and CDR2 is SMNVEV (reference sequence). V shed 0 bases, J shed 2 bases, and the junction held 6 bases outside the gene matches. The CDR3 DNA reads TGTGCCAGCAGTTTATCGGGACTAGCGGGAGGTGGGCCCACAGATACGCAGTATTTT. It specifies CASSLSGLAGGGPTDTQYF.

This clonotype occurred many times. J is TRBJ2-1 and V is TRBV29-1, with TRBD2 identical over 11 bases. With 4 bases clipped from V and 8 bases from J, the junction kept 4 bases outside the gene matches. Germline V CDR1 and CDR2: SQVTM, ANQGSEA. The CDR3 sequence is 13 residues long. As DNA, the CDR3 is TGCAGCGTTGGGCTAGCGGGAGGTGATGAGCAGTTCTTC. Its protein is CSVGLAGGDEQFF.

This chain uses TRBV11-1 with TRBJ2-2; tentatively, D is TRBD2 (5 bases). Germline V gives CDR1 SGHAT, CDR2 FQDESV (reference sequence). The CDR3 extends over 14 amino acids. V was pared by 10 bases and J by 0 bases, with 12 bases between. CDR3 region: CATIRDSNTGELFF. The DNA for the CDR3 is TGTGCCACCATCCGGGATTCGAACACCGGGGAGCTGTTTTTT.

The table lists this clonotype with a few counts. This rearrangement joins TRBV12-3 or TRBV12-4 to TRBJ2-7; 8 bases agree with TRBD1. The CDR3 has 16 residues. With 5 bases clipped from V and 2 bases from J, the junction kept 11 bases outside the gene matches. In nucleotides, the CDR3 is TGTGCCAGCAGTCCCCGGACAGGGCGGGTAACCTACGAGCAGTACTTC. Translated: CASSPRTGRVTYEQYF.

This clonotype was counted a few times. One end of the junction varies from germline; a read error may be responsible. V usage is TRBV12-3 or TRBV12-4 and J usage is TRBJ1-1; 7 positions match TRBD1. CDR3 length equals 13 residues. The CDR3 reads CASSLYRGTEAFF. The CDR3 DNA is TGCGCCAGCAGCTTGTACAGGGGCACTGAAGCTTTCTTT.

The chain carries TRBV9 and TRBJ1-2, with TRBD1 matching over 10 bases. The CDR3 has 14 residues. Germline assignment: CDR1 SGDLS and CDR2 YYNGEE. V was pared by 3 bases and J by 4 bases, with 3 bases of the junction left unmatched. In nucleotides, the CDR3 is TGTGCCAGCAGCGGGGGACAGGGGCTCTATGGCTACACCTTC. Protein: CASSGGQGLYGYTF.

V gene TRBV2 combines with J gene TRBJ1-4; 8 bases fit TRBD1. Germline CDR1 is SNHLY and CDR2 is FYNNEI. The CDR3 is 12 amino acids. V shed 5 bases and J 13 bases; nucleotides not matched to a gene: 6. The CDR3 region is CASSKQGDRLFF. For the CDR3, the DNA is TGTGCCAGCAGTAAACAGGGGGATAGACTGTTTTTT.

This clonotype was seen repeatedly, ten times or more. CDR3 sequence: CARGTRVRDTGELFF. The CDR3 nucleotides read TGTGCCAGGGGGACTAGAGTCAGAGACACCGGGGAGCTGTTTTTT. The chain recombines TRBV2 with TRBJ2-2, with TRBD2 matching over 8 bases. Germline lookup yields CDR1 SNHLY and CDR2 FYNNEI. The CDR3 spans 15 residues. Trimming took 9 bases from V and 3 from J; bases not matched to a gene: 9.

This clonotype was counted a few times. The rearrangement links TRBV10-3 to TRBJ1-4; D possibly corresponds to TRBD1 (5 bases). This CDR3 spans 14 amino acids. The V and J ends lost 3 bases and 0 bases respectively, with 5 bases between them. The germline V gene encodes CDR1 ENHRY and CDR2 SYGVKD. CDR3 residues: CAISEGATNEKLFF. The CDR3 DNA reads as TGTGCCATCAGTGAAGGGGCAACTAATGAAAAACTGTTTTTT.

This clonotype occurred a few times. The chain uses TRBV7-2 and TRBJ1-6; D is undetermined. The V end was cut by 1 base, the J end by 7 bases, with 8 bases between. CDR1 SGHTA and CDR2 FQGNSA come from the germline V gene. This CDR3 is built from 14 residues. CDR3 sequence reads: CASSLDYRNSPLHF. The CDR3 DNA sequence: TGTGCCAGCAGCTTAGATTACAGAAATTCACCCCTCCACTTT.

As regards this clonotype: A read error may explain this, as a much larger clone is one base away. The chain employs TRBV20-1 and TRBJ2-1; 7 bases are a match to TRBD1. The CDR3 length is 18 residues. Germline CDR1 and CDR2: DFQATT and SNEGSKA (reference sequence). CDR3 residues: CNASTPKFIQGNYNEQFF. CDR3 nucleotide sequence: TGCAATGCTAGTACCCCAAAATTTATACAGGGGAACTACAATGAGCAGTTCTTC.

This clonotype was seen more than once but under ten times. CDR3 nucleotide sequence: TGTGCCAGCAGCTTAAACAGAGATAATGAAAAACTGTTTTTT. Protein product: CASSLNRDNEKLFF. The V gene is TRBV7-9, the J gene TRBJ1-4, with D uncertain. V dropped 2 bases and J dropped 4 bases, with 8 bases sitting between them. The CDR3 spans 14 residues. Germline lookup yields CDR1 SEHNR and CDR2 FQNEAQ (reference sequence).

The chain recombines TRBV28 with TRBJ2-1, with D perhaps TRBD1 or TRBD2 (6 bases each). CDR1 MDHEN and CDR2 SYDVKM come from the germline V gene. Between the trimmed V and J ends, which lost 7 bases and 7 bases, there was a span of 20 bases. The CDR3 totals 15 residues. CDR3 bases: TGTGCCAGCAATGAAGGGGGGAACAGCCGGAATGAGCAGTTCTTC. Translated: CASNEGGNSRNEQFF.